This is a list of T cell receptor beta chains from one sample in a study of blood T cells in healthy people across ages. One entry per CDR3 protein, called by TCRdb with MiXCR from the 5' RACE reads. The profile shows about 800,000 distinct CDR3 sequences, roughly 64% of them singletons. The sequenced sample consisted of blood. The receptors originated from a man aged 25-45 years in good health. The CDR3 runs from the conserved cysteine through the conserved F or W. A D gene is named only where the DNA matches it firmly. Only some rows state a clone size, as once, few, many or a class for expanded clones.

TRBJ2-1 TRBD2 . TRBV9 CASSGSSGQTQFF TGTGCCAGCAGCGGAAGTAGCGGGCAAACGCAGTTCTTC
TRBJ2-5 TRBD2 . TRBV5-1 CASSLDSAGVETQYF TGCGCCAGCAGCTTGGATTCCGCGGGGGTCGAGACCCAGTACTTC
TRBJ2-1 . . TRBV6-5 CASSYSRGLNNEQFF TGTGCCAGCAGTTACTCGCGGGGTTTGAACAATGAGCAGTTCTTC
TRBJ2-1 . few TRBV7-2 CASSLAGSAYNEQFF TGTGCCAGCAGCTTGGCGGGTAGCGCCTACAATGAGCAGTTCTTC
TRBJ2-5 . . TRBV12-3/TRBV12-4 CASSASDRGETQYF TGTGCCAGCAGTGCTAGCGATCGGGGAGAGACCCAGTACTTC
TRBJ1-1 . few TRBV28 CASSRAVNTEAFF TGTGCCAGCAGTAGAGCCGTGAACACTGAAGCTTTCTTT
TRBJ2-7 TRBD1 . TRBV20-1 CSATGQGGGYF TGCAGTGCTACAGGACAGGGTGGGGGGTACTTC
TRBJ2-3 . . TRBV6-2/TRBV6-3 CASSYSTSAVGPGDKRYF TGTGCCAGCAGTTACTCGACGAGTGCGGTCGGTCCCGGGGACAAGCGGTATTTT
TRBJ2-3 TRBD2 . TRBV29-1 CSVEARGTSTDTQYF TGCAGCGTTGAAGCGCGGGGGACTAGCACAGATACGCAGTATTTT
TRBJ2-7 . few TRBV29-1 CSVEDGQSSYEQYF TGCAGCGTTGAAGATGGACAGAGCTCCTACGAGCAGTACTTC
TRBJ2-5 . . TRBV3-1 CASSEGDSPQGETQYF TGTGCCAGCAGCGAAGGGGATAGCCCCCAGGGGGAGACCCAGTACTTC
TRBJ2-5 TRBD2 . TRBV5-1 CASSVTGLYNEQYF TGCGCCAGCAGCGTGACGGGACTATACAATGAGCAGTACTTC
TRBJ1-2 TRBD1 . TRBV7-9 CASRQGARDYGYTF TGTGCCAGCAGGCAGGGGGCTCGGGACTATGGCTACACCTTC
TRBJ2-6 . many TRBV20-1 CSARGTGSGANVLTF TGCAGTGCTAGAGGAACAGGGTCTGGGGCCAACGTCCTGACTTTC
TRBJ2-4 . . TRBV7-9 CASSLRVEAKNIQYF TGTGCCAGCAGCTTACGGGTGGAGGCCAAAAACATTCAGTACTTC
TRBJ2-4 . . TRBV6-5 CASRTGNIQYF TGTGCCAGTCGGACGGGCAACATTCAGTACTTC
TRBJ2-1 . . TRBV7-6 CASSYYTGYEQFF TGTGCCAGCAGCTATTACACGGGCTATGAGCAGTTCTTT
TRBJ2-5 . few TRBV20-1 CSAREPGNQETQYF TGCAGTGCTAGAGAACCAGGCAACCAAGAGACCCAGTACTTC
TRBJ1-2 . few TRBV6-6 CASSSATTGGYGYTF TGTGCCAGCAGTTCAGCCACAACGGGGGGGTATGGCTACACCTTC
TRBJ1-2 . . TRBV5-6 CASSSQFTGDYGYTF TGTGCCAGCAGCTCTCAATTTACGGGGGACTATGGCTACACCTTC
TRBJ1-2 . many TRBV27 CASSLSITYSYGYTF TGTGCCAGCAGTTTATCGATCACCTACAGTTATGGCTACACCTTC
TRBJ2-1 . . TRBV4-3 CASSQDLAIEGEQFF TGCGCCAGCAGCCAAGACCTAGCGATTGAGGGTGAGCAGTTCTTC
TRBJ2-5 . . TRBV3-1 CASSPPEETQYF TGTGCCAGCAGCCCGCCGGAGGAGACCCAGTACTTC
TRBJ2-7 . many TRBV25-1 CASSEGAYEQYF TGTGCCAGCAGTGAAGGGGCCTACGAGCAGTACTTC
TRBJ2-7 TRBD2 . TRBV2 CASKWGGSNEQYF TGTGCCAGCAAGTGGGGAGGGTCTAACGAGCAGTACTTC
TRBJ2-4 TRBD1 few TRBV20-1 CSATPGQGTGVQYF TGCAGTGCGACCCCGGGACAGGGAACCGGGGTTCAGTACTTC
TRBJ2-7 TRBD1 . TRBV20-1 CSADRGGSYEQYF TGCAGTGCCGACAGGGGTGGGTCCTACGAGCAGTACTTC
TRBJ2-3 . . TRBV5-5 CASSPEEDTQYF TGTGCCAGCAGCCCCGAGGAGGATACGCAGTATTTT
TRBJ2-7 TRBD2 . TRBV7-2 CASSQTSGNLYEQYF TGTGCCAGCAGCCAAACTAGCGGTAACCTCTACGAGCAGTACTTC
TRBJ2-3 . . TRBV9 CASSELRGPSTQYF TGTGCCAGCAGCGAACTACGGGGACCATCGACGCAGTATTTT
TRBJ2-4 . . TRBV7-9 CASSFAVQSTKNIQYF TGTGCCAGCAGCTTCGCCGTACAGTCCACCAAAAACATTCAGTACTTC
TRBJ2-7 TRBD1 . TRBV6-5 CASSWLRDSSYEQYF TGTGCCAGCAGTTGGCTCCGGGACAGCTCCTACGAGCAGTACTTC
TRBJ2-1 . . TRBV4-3 CASSLRKPGYNEQFF TGCGCCAGCAGCCTAAGAAAACCGGGATACAATGAGCAGTTCTTC
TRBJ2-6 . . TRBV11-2 CASSAPYRAGANVLTF TGTGCCAGCAGCGCGCCCTACAGGGCTGGGGCCAACGTCCTGACTTTC
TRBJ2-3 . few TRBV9 CASSVGLGTDTQYF TGTGCCAGCAGCGTAGGTCTAGGCACAGATACGCAGTATTTT
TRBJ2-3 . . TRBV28 CASSSTPQGTRYF TGTGCCAGCAGCTCGACTCCACAGGGTACGCGGTATTTT
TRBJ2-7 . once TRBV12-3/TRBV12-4 CASSFQGQGSSSYEQYF TGTGCCAGCAGTTTTCAGGGTCAGGGTAGCTCCTCCTACGAGCAGTACTTC
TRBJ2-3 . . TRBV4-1 CASSQDNALFTDTQYF TGCGCCAGCAGCCAAGACAACGCGCTCTTCACAGATACGCAGTATTTT
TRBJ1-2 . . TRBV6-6 CASSYSIGSHYGYTF TGTGCCAGCAGTTACTCGATTGGGTCACACTATGGCTACACCTTC
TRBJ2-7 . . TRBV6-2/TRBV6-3 CASSQTWTAVTYEQYF TGTGCCAGCAGCCAGACCTGGACAGCCGTAACCTACGAGCAGTACTTC
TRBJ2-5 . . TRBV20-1 CSARTKGYMYQETQYF TGCAGTGCTAGAACTAAGGGATACATGTACCAAGAGACCCAGTACTTC
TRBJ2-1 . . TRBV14 CASSPTVEPAVQFF TGTGCCAGCAGCCCCACCGTGGAGCCAGCCGTGCAGTTCTTC
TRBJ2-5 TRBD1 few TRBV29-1 CSVGSRGRGETQYF TGCAGCGTTGGTAGCAGGGGGCGCGGAGAGACCCAGTACTTC
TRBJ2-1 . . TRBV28 CASQGASSYNEQFF TGTGCCAGCCAGGGAGCGAGCTCCTACAATGAGCAGTTCTTC
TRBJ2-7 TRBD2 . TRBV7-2 CASRPGRAGENEQYF TGTGCCAGCAGACCGGGACGAGCGGGAGAGAACGAGCAGTACTTC
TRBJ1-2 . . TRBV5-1 CASSLPADYGYTF TGCGCCAGCAGCTTGCCGGCAGACTATGGCTACACCTTC
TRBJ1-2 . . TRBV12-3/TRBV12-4 CASSWGVFPYGYTF TGTGCCAGCTCTTGGGGGGTCTTCCCCTATGGCTACACCTTC
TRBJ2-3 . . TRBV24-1 CATSNGGGLADTQYF TGTGCCACCAGTAATGGGGGCGGTCTAGCAGATACGCAGTATTTT
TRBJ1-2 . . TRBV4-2 CASSQTIDEPPYGYTF TGTGCCAGCAGCCAAACGATTGACGAACCCCCTTATGGCTACACCTTC
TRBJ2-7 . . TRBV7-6 CASSQTGYYEQYF TGTGCCAGCAGTCAAACAGGGTACTACGAGCAGTACTTC
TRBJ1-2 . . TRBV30 CAGSGGTGGYTF TGTGCCGGGAGTGGAGGGACCGGGGGCTACACCTTC
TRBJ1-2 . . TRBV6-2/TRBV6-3 CASSDYLQENYGYTF TGTGCCAGCAGCGACTACCTACAGGAAAACTATGGCTACACCTTC
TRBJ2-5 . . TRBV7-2 CASSYRTGRGQETQYF TGTGCCAGCAGCTACCGGACAGGGCGGGGGCAAGAGACCCAGTACTTC
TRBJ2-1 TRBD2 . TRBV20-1 CSARRGEGVYEQFF TGCAGTGCTAGACGCGGGGAGGGTGTGTATGAGCAGTTCTTC